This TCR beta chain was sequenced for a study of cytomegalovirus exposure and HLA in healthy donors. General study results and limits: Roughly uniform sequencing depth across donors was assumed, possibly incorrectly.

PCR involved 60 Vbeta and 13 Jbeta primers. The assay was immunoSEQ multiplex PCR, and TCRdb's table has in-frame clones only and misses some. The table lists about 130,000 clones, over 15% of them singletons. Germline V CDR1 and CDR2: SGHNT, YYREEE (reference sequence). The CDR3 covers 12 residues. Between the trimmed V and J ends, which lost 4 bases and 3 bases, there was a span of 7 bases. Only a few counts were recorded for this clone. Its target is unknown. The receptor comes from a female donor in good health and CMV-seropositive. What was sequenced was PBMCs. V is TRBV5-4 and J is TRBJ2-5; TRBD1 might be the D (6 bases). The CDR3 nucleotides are TGTGCCAGCAGCCGGACAGAAGAGACCCAGTACTTC. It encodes CASSRTEETQYF.